Below are 11 T cell receptor beta chains sequenced from a single sample in a study of cytotoxic CD8 clonotypes in ibrutinib-treated CLL. The table came from immunoSEQ multiplex PCR; TCRdb's copy has only in-frame clones and leaves some out. There are 150,000 to 200,000 clones in the sample; approximately 68% occur only once, and roughly 12% lies in the top ten. The sample in question was PBMCs, obtained after 24 months of ibrutinib treatment. The receptors come from a human donor with chronic lymphocytic leukemia.

The chain is built from TRBV5-1 and TRBJ1-5; D is unclear. The V and J ends lost 0 bases and 5 bases respectively, with 9 bases between them. The CDR3 length is 14 residues. Germline V gene data show CDR1 as SGHRS and CDR2 as YFSETQ. CDR3 DNA sequence: TGCGCCAGCAGCTTGGCCGGGAGACATCAGCCCCAGCATTTT. It encodes CASSLAGRHQPQHF. The entire variable domain, with the rest obtained from reference TRBV5-1 and TRBJ1-5, is as follows: KAGVTQTPRYLIKTRGQQVTLSCSPISGHRSVSWYQQTPGQGLQFLFEYFSETQRNKGNFPGRFSGRQFSNSRSEMNVSTLELGDSALYLCASSLAGRHQPQHFGDGTRLSIL.

This sequence joins TRBV28 and TRBJ2-7, with D tentatively TRBD2 (6 bases). V lost 3 bases to trimming and J lost 0 bases, with 18 bases between them. The CDR3 length is 17 residues. The germline CDR1 and CDR2 sequences are MDHEN and SYDVKM. In DNA, the CDR3 is TGTGCCAGCAGTTTTGGTTTTCTGGGCGGGAACTCCTACGAGCAGTACTTC. This sequence encodes CASSFGFLGGNSYEQYF.

This clone was recorded only once. The chain joins TRBV30 to TRBJ2-7, with no clear D. V gave up 1 base and J gave up 10 bases, with 11 bases separating them. Germline CDR1 is GTSNPN and CDR2 is SVGIG (reference sequence). This CDR3 is built from 11 residues. The CDR3 sequence is CAWSEATRQYF. CDR3 DNA sequence: TGTGCCTGGAGTGAAGCGACCCGTCAGTACTTC.

The V and J genes are TRBV14 and TRBJ2-3; D is unresolved. Germline V gives CDR1 SGHDN, CDR2 FVKESK. V lost 1 base to trimming and J lost 2 bases, with 13 bases between them. CDR3 length equals 16 residues. In DNA, the CDR3 is TGTGCCAGCAGCCAAGGGTCCGGAACCTACACAGATACGCAGTATTTT. Encoded protein: CASSQGSGTYTDTQYF.

There are a few counts of this clone. This chain uses TRBV28 with TRBJ2-7; D is unclear. The CDR3 covers 11 residues. V was cut by 5 bases and J by 2 bases, with 4 bases left in between. Per germline, CDR1 MDHEN and CDR2 SYDVKM. In nucleotides, the CDR3 is TGTGCCAGCAGTCTCACCTACGAGCAGTACTTC. Encoded protein: CASSLTYEQYF. Together with reference TRBV28 and TRBJ2-7, the CDR3 gives the full variable domain: DVKVTQSSRYLVKRTGEKVFLECVQDMDHENMFWYRQDPGLGLRLIYFSYDVKMKEKGDIPEGYSVSREKKERFSLILESASTNQTSMYLCASSLTYEQYFGPGTRLTVT.

This sequence joins TRBV7-2 and TRBJ2-7; D is unclear. Per germline, CDR1 SGHTA and CDR2 FQGNSA. The CDR3 extends over 14 amino acids. Trimming pared 5 bases from V and 1 base from J, leaving 12 bases between. DNA for the CDR3: TGTGCCAGCAGCCCCCGACGCGATTCCTACGAGCAGTACTTC. Protein product: CASSPRRDSYEQYF.

The rearrangement uses TRBV4-2 and TRBJ2-7; TRBD1 aligns across 7 bases. The V gene's germline CDR1 is LGHNA and CDR2 YNFKEQ. Trimming took 4 bases from V and 4 from J; bases not matched to a gene: 7. This CDR3 comprises 14 residues. CDR3 in DNA: TGTGCCAGCAGCCCGACCGGGACAGTTTACGAGCAGTACTTC. Translation gives CASSPTGTVYEQYF.

This clone was counted a single time. J is TRBJ1-3 and V is TRBV9; tentatively, D is TRBD1 (6 bases). The CDR3 covers 15 residues. Deletions cut 2 bases from V and 2 bases from J, with 11 bases between. Germline V gives CDR1 SGDLS, CDR2 YYNGEE. The CDR3 spells CASSVTGSAGNTIYF. CDR3 nucleotide sequence: TGTGCCAGCAGCGTCACAGGGTCTGCTGGAAACACCATATATTTT.

This rearrangement joins TRBV4-1 to TRBJ2-1; D remains ambiguous. Germline assignment: CDR1 MGHRA and CDR2 YSYEKL. The CDR3 contains 13 residues. The ends were cut back, 1 base at V and 8 bases at J, with 9 bases in the middle. CDR3 sequence: CASSQGRRYEQFF. CDR3 coding DNA: TGCGCCAGCAGCCAAGGCAGGCGGTATGAGCAGTTCTTC.

The gene calls are TRBV27 and TRBJ2-7; no clear D gene. CDR1 is MNHEY, CDR2 SMNVEV, per germline (reference sequence). This CDR3 contains 13 residues. Trimming shortened V by 6 bases and J by 3 bases, and 12 bases separated the two germline ends. CDR3 protein: CASRAEHNYEQYF. The CDR3 nucleotides read TGTGCCAGCAGAGCCGAACACAACTACGAGCAGTACTTC.

V usage is TRBV4-1 and J usage is TRBJ1-5; D unclear. Trimming shortened V by 5 bases and J by 1 base, and 9 bases separated the two germline ends. The CDR3 covers 14 residues. The germline V gene has CDR1 MGHRA and CDR2 YSYEKL. The CDR3 DNA is TGCGCCAGCAGCTTTCTTGGGAGCAATCAGCCCCAGCATTTT. Residues: CASSFLGSNQPQHF.